This T cell receptor (beta chain) appears in the sequencing data of a study of T-cell reconstitution after alpha-beta-depleted transplantation in children. Per germline, CDR1 DFQATT and CDR2 SNEGSKA (reference sequence). The trim removed 5 bases at V and 4 bases at J, leaving 6 bases unmatched. The CDR3 has 15 amino acids. This clonotype was seen ten or more times. Antigen: not known. Unique molecular identifiers were incorporated into the prepared TCRbeta library. TCRdb itself ran the PCR reads through MiXCR, one entry per CDR3 protein. This repertoire shows around 300,000 distinct CDR3 sequences, about 9.9% found once; its top ten account for around 24%. Findings of the study overall: Surviving recipient T cells and thymic progenitors accounted for the high day-60 TCRbeta diversity observed in some patients. One year after transplant, T-cell counts and diversity came mostly from newly produced T cells. Roughly two months post-transplant, alpha-beta T cells reportedly originated from several hundred graft clones that had expanded.

The origin of this receptor is a male patient under 10 years old who had a stem cell transplant for chronic granulomatous disease, so the T cells may come from the graft donor. This specimen was peripheral blood, taken 180 days after TCRalphabeta/CD19-depleted stem cell transplant. The rearrangement joins TRBV20-1 to TRBJ1-6; TRBD1 agrees at 9 bases. The CDR3 spells CSASTGGAYNSPLHF. The CDR3 DNA is TGCAGTGCTTCTACAGGGGGCGCTTATAATTCACCCCTCCACTTT.